The 8 T cell receptor beta chains below come from one sample, sequenced in a study of blood T cell repertoires in COVID-19. The table came from immunoSEQ multiplex PCR; TCRdb's copy has only in-frame clones and leaves some out. The sample consists of some 400,000 clones, roughly four fifths of them appearing once. Sequencing was performed on peripheral blood. Every receptor here comes from a human donor with acute or convalescent COVID-19. The donor label of this sample is uncertain.

This clone was picked up a small number of times. The rearrangement links TRBV19 to TRBJ2-1; maybe TRBD1 (6 bases). CDR1 and CDR2 from the germline V gene are LNHDA and SQIVND (reference sequence). V was clipped by 5 bases and J by 3 bases, with 14 bases between them. There are 15 residues in the CDR3. The CDR3: CASSGRQAVYNEQFF. CDR3 DNA: TGTGCCAGTAGTGGCCGACAGGCGGTCTACAATGAGCAGTTCTTC.

J is TRBJ1-2 and V is TRBV30, with D maybe TRBD1 (5 bases). The CDR3 has 13 residues. The germline gives CDR1 GTSNPN, CDR2 SVGIG (reference sequence). The V end lost 2 bases, the J end lost 8 bases, and 15 bases lay between the germline ends. DNA for the CDR3: TGTGCCTGGAGTTTGGCAGGGCACTTCGGCTACACCTTC. Amino acid sequence: CAWSLAGHFGYTF.

This clone was found a few times. The chain recombines TRBV30 with TRBJ2-1, with D maybe TRBD1 (5 bases). CDR3 length: 14 residues. The germline V and J ends were trimmed by 2 bases and 4 bases, with 12 bases remaining between them. Germline V gene sequence: CDR1 GTSNPN, CDR2 SVGIG (reference sequence). CDR3 protein: CAWSPHRQYNEQFF. The CDR3 nucleotides are TGTGCCTGGAGTCCCCACAGGCAGTACAATGAGCAGTTCTTC.

The rearrangement uses TRBV6-5 and TRBJ2-1; 9 nucleotides line up with TRBD1. V lost 7 bases to trimming and J lost 5 bases; unmatched junction nucleotides: 9. Germline lookup yields CDR1 MNHEY and CDR2 SVGAGI. The CDR3 totals 15 residues. CDR3 amino acids: CASTPGTGRDNEQFF. For the CDR3, the DNA is TGTGCCAGCACTCCCGGGACAGGGAGGGACAATGAGCAGTTCTTC.

There are a few counts of this clone. CDR3 coding DNA: TGTGCCAGCAGCCAGATGGGGACTAGGGACAATGAGCAGTTCTTC. Translation gives CASSQMGTRDNEQFF. The genes are TRBV3-1 (or the pseudogene TRBV3-2) and TRBJ2-1, with 8 bases that match TRBD2. The J segment lost 5 bases and the V segment lost 3 bases, leaving 6 bases of the junction unmatched. CDR3 size: 15 residues. In germline, CDR1 is LGHDT, CDR2 YNNKEL (reference sequence).

This rearrangement joins TRBV27 to TRBJ1-5, with a possible D match to TRBD1 (6 bases). Germline lookup yields CDR1 MNHEY and CDR2 SMNVEV (reference sequence). The CDR3 sequence is 17 residues long. V was pared by 6 bases and J by 1 base, with 19 bases between. The CDR3 DNA reads as TGTGCCAGCAGAATTTCCGGGACACACAGGAGCAATCAGCCCCAGCATTTT. The encoded protein is CASRISGTHRSNQPQHF.

About this clone: At one end the junction does not follow the germline gene, possibly because of a read error. The V gene is TRBV11-2, the J gene TRBJ2-7; a possible D gene is TRBD1 (6 bases). CDR1 is SGHAT and CDR2 is FQNNGV in the germline V gene. CDR3 length: 11 amino acids. The CDR3 sequence: CASSRQGTPDF. Here the CDR3 DNA reads TGTGCCAGCAGCCGCCAGGGGACCCCAGACTTC.

The chain carries TRBV9 and TRBJ2-1, with 7 bases identical to TRBD2. This CDR3 contains 15 residues. The V gene's germline CDR1 is SGDLS and CDR2 YYNGEE. V gave up 3 bases and J gave up 7 bases; unmatched junction bases: 10. DNA for the CDR3: TGTGCCAGCAGCGGGCTGACTAGCCGCCCTAATGAGCAGTTCTTC. Its translation: CASSGLTSRPNEQFF.